These 8 T cell receptor beta chains came from one sample sequenced in a study of cytomegalovirus exposure and HLA in healthy donors (dated 2017 in TCRdb). The library was generated by the immunoSEQ multiplex PCR assay. For the multiplex PCR, a mixture combining 60 forward primers for TCR Vbeta segments and 13 reverse primers for TCR Jbeta segments was used. TCRdb limited this immuneACCESS table to in-frame rearrangements with V and J called. A share of clones is missing; checked studies link under half to unresolved V genes, and the rest is unexplained. Within this sample are roughly 120,000 clones, with roughly 9% of them counted one time only. 3% of the sample lies in the top ten. The sample comprised PBMCs. Every receptor here comes from a man aged 25-45 years in good health and CMV-seronegative.

The gene calls are TRBV29-1 and TRBJ2-1; D not resolved. Germline V gene sequence: CDR1 SQVTM, CDR2 ANQGSEA. The CDR3 contains 14 residues. V lost 2 bases to trimming and J lost 6 bases, with 14 bases between them. For the CDR3, the DNA is TGCAGCGTTGAATTGGGTGCTGGCGGCAATGAGCAGTTCTTC. It yields the protein CSVELGAGGNEQFF.

This clone was observed a handful of times. The J gene is TRBJ1-6, the V gene TRBV7-9, with D unclear. Germline CDR1 reads SEHNR; CDR2 reads FQNEAQ (reference sequence). V lost 5 bases, J lost 10 bases, and 21 bases lay in between. The CDR3 is made up of 16 amino acids. The CDR3 region has the DNA TGTGCCAGCAGCATGGGAACACCGGGTGGAGGGTCACCCCTCCACTTT. Residues: CASSMGTPGGGSPLHF.

V is TRBV6-1 and J is TRBJ2-5; 7 positions agree with TRBD1. Germline V CDR1 and CDR2: MNHNS, SASEGT. Unmatched junction bases numbered 7, after V lost 4 bases and J lost 2 bases. The CDR3 has 15 residues. The CDR3 DNA follows: TGTGCCAGCAGTGCAGGACAGGTTGGGCAAGAGACCCAGTACTTC. This translates into CASSAGQVGQETQYF.

The chain is built from TRBV13 and TRBJ2-2; D gene unclear. Germline V CDR1 and CDR2: PRHDT, FYEKMQ (reference sequence). The CDR3 is made up of 13 amino acids. Trimming removed 6 bases at V and 2 bases at J, with 7 bases between. Written as DNA, the CDR3 is TGTGCCAGCAGATGGCCAAACACCGGGGAGCTGTTTTTT. Translated: CASRWPNTGELFF.

The chain uses TRBV14 and TRBJ1-2; 7 bases align to TRBD1. Trimming removed 1 base from V and 3 bases from J; junction bases left unmatched: 8. Germline CDR1 reads SGHDN; CDR2 reads FVKESK. The CDR3 runs to 16 residues. The CDR3: CASSQVTGAGYYGYTF. The DNA for the CDR3 is TGTGCCAGCAGCCAAGTCACAGGGGCCGGGTACTATGGCTACACCTTC.

This clone came up a few times. The chain recombines TRBV7-9 with TRBJ2-1; 11 bases align to TRBD2. Looked up from germline, CDR1 is SEHNR and CDR2 is FQNEAQ (reference sequence). V lost 5 bases and J lost 5; bases outside the gene matches: 8. This CDR3 contains 16 residues. This chain's CDR3 is CASSPGTSGNNNEQFF. The CDR3 DNA sequence: TGTGCCAGCAGCCCTGGGACTAGCGGAAATAACAATGAGCAGTTCTTC.

A few counts support this clone. V and J are TRBV30 and TRBJ2-7; perhaps TRBD1 as D (6 bases). The CDR3 has 13 residues. V gave up 1 base and J gave up 2 bases, with 9 bases separating them. Germline CDR1 GTSNPN, CDR2 SVGIG (reference sequence). The CDR3 bases are TGTGCCTGGAGTGCCGGACAGACCTACGAGCAGTACTTC. Translated: CAWSAGQTYEQYF.

The V call is TRBV5-6, the J call TRBJ2-5; 7 nucleotides line up with TRBD2. Germline assignment: CDR1 SGHDT and CDR2 YYEEEE. CDR3 length: 17 amino acids. V was clipped by 4 bases and J by 2 bases; unmatched bases: 14. The CDR3 region is CASSPIPRGGYQETQYF. The CDR3, as DNA: TGTGCCAGCAGCCCTATACCTAGGGGAGGGTATCAAGAGACCCAGTACTTC.